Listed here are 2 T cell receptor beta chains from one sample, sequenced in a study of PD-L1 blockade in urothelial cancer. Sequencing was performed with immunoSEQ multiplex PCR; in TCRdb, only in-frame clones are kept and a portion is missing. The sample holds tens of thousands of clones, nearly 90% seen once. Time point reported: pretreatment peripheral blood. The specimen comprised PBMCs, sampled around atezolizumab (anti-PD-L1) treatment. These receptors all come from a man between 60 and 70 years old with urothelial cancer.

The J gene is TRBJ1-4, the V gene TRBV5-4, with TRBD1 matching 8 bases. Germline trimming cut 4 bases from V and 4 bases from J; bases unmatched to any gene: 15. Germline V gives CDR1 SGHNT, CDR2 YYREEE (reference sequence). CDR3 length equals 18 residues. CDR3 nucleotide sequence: TGTGCCAGCAGCAGTCGGACAGGGCCCCTCGTTATTAATGAAAAACTGTTTTTT. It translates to CASSSRTGPLVINEKLFF.

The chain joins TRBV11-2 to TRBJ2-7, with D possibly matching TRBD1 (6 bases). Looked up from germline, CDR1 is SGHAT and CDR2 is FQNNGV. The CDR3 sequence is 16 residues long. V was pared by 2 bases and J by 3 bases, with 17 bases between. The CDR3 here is CASSLPYSGQYYEQYF. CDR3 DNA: TGTGCCAGCAGCTTACCTTACTCCGGACAGTACTACGAGCAGTACTTC.